This T cell receptor (beta chain) was sequenced for a study of cytomegalovirus exposure and HLA in healthy donors. Study-level results: Judged likely to be a sequencing artifact was a cluster of highly shared sequence variants. The investigators catalogued 164 TCR beta chains as cytomegalovirus-associated.

Use of 60 Vbeta and 13 Jbeta primers characterized the PCR. Method: immunoSEQ multiplex PCR; TCRdb's copy keeps in-frame clones and lacks some. The table has roughly 100,000 clones, roughly three quarters seen once; the top ten hold over 4%. In this sample, this clone turned up a few times. Its antigen is currently unknown. This CDR3 has 13 residues. V lost 1 base and J lost 6; bases outside the gene matches: 4. Germline V gives CDR1 GTSNPN, CDR2 SVGIG (reference sequence). The V gene is TRBV30, the J gene TRBJ1-2; TRBD1 aligns across 8 bases. The sequenced sample was PBMCs. This sequence was found in a man aged 50 to 59 in good health and CMV-seropositive. This CDR3 is CAWSEQGADGYTF. Here the CDR3 DNA reads TGTGCCTGGAGTGAGCAGGGGGCTGATGGCTACACCTTC.